This T cell receptor (beta chain) was recorded in a study of blood T cells in healthy people across ages. J was trimmed by 4 bases and V by 5 bases; bases with no gene match: 5. CDR1 is SEHNR and CDR2 is FQNEAQ in the germline V gene (reference sequence). CDR3 length: 14 amino acids. Through a sample-barcoded 5' primer and a J-beta primer mix, a second PCR was run for roughly 7 to 12 cycles. One entry per CDR3 protein results from TCRdb running MiXCR on the 5' RACE reads. The sample contains 450,000 to 700,000 distinct CDR3 sequences, 27% of which appear only once. Sequencing used blood. This sequence originates from a woman aged 70-85 years in good health. The V gene is TRBV7-9, the J gene TRBJ1-2, with 9 bases matching TRBD1. Here the CDR3 reads CASSGTGNGYGYTF. DNA of the CDR3: TGTGCCAGCAGCGGGACAGGGAATGGCTATGGCTACACCTTC.